These 16 T cell receptor beta chains were sequenced from one sample in a study of spatial heterogeneity in lung cancer. General observations from the study: Counts of expanded alpha and beta TCRs within tumors tracked the tumor nonsynonymous mutation count.

The sample's time point: sample taken at primary tumor resection. No antigen is known for these receptors. Each CDR3 protein is one row after TCRdb ran MiXCR on the 5' RACE reads. This table holds over 7,000 distinct CDR3 sequences, over 5.5% found once. The sample consisted of lung tumor tissue, taken at surgery. The receptors here all came from a male donor with early-stage non-small cell lung cancer.

This clonotype is medium-sized (0.01 to 0.1%) in the sample. This rearrangement joins TRBV7-6 to TRBJ2-7; TRBD1 matches at 9 bases. Trimming took 5 bases from V and 6 from J; bases not matched to a gene: 8. The CDR3 totals 14 residues. The germline V gene encodes CDR1 SGHVS and CDR2 FNYEAQ. Here the CDR3 DNA reads TGTGCCAGCAGCAGGCCGACAGGGGGAGGCGAGCAGTACTTC. As protein: CASSRPTGGGEQYF.

The chain is built from TRBV28 and TRBJ1-2; a possible D gene is TRBD1 (6 bases). V was cut by 10 bases and J by 6 bases, with 15 bases left in between. Germline values: CDR1 MDHEN, CDR2 SYDVKM. The CDR3 is made up of 12 amino acids. The CDR3 DNA reads TGTGCCACCATATGGGACATCGATGGCTACACCTTC. Translation gives CATIWDIDGYTF.

By proportion, this clonotype is medium-sized. The rearrangement links TRBV5-4 to TRBJ2-1; 11 bases match TRBD2. This CDR3 is built from 16 residues. The junction had 9 bases not matched to a gene; V was cut back by 4 bases and J by 6 bases. Germline V gives CDR1 SGHNT, CDR2 YYREEE (reference sequence). Here the CDR3 DNA reads TGTGCCAGCAGCACATGGACTAGCGGGTTTGGCAATGAGCAGTTCTTC. Encoded protein: CASSTWTSGFGNEQFF.

This clonotype appeared many times. The V gene is TRBV5-1, the J gene TRBJ2-3, with unresolved D. This CDR3 is built from 12 residues. V was cut by 6 bases and J by 4 bases, with 9 bases left in between. Germline values: CDR1 SGHRS, CDR2 YFSETQ. The DNA of the CDR3 is TGCGCCAGCAAGTCAGAGGCAGATACGCAGTATTTT. Residues: CASKSEADTQYF.

This clonotype was seen ten or more times. This sequence joins TRBV2 and TRBJ1-5; 8 bases align to TRBD1. The germline V gene encodes CDR1 SNHLY and CDR2 FYNNEI. The V segment lost 5 bases and the J segment 5 bases; nucleotides outside the gene matches: 5. The length of the CDR3 is 14 residues. Here the CDR3 reads CASSSGGLDQPQHF. The CDR3 DNA follows: TGTGCCAGCAGTTCAGGGGGCTTAGATCAGCCCCAGCATTTT. The entire variable domain, with the rest obtained from reference TRBV2 and TRBJ1-5, is as follows: EPEVTQTPSHQVTQMGQEVILRCVPISNHLYFYWYRQILGQKVEFLVSFYNNEISEKSEIFDDQFSVERPDGSNFTLKIRSTKLEDSAMYFCASSSGGLDQPQHFGDGTRLSIL.

This clonotype was seen only a few times. The V gene is TRBV28, the J gene TRBJ1-5; D gene ambiguous. CDR3 size: 13 residues. Germline V gene sequence: CDR1 MDHEN, CDR2 SYDVKM. The germline V and J ends were trimmed by 4 bases and 7 bases, with 11 bases remaining between them. The CDR3 DNA sequence: TGTGCCAGCAGTTACGAGGGTTTACAGCCCCAGCATTTT. Its translation is CASSYEGLQPQHF.

This clonotype was observed a handful of times. The chain is built from TRBV5-1 and TRBJ2-1; 14 bases are shared with TRBD2. V trimming: 3 bases; J trimming: 7 bases; junction bases outside the gene matches: 12. Germline V gives CDR1 SGHRS, CDR2 YFSETQ. CDR3 length equals 18 residues. The CDR3 is CASSSGLAGVGSKNEQFF. CDR3 nucleotide sequence: TGCGCCAGCAGCTCGGGACTAGCGGGAGTAGGTAGTAAAAATGAGCAGTTCTTC.

By its share, this clonotype is medium-sized (0.01 to 0.1%). This chain links TRBV9 with TRBJ2-7, with TRBD1 matching over 9 bases. Trimming at V came to 3 bases and at J to 6 bases, leaving 13 bases not matched to a gene. Germline V gene sequence: CDR1 SGDLS, CDR2 YYNGEE. CDR3 length: 16 amino acids. CDR3 coding DNA: TGTGCCAGCAGCGCGGCTCTGGGGACAGGGAAAAGCGAGCAGTACTTC. This sequence encodes CASSAALGTGKSEQYF.

The chain is built from TRBV18 and TRBJ1-1; TRBD1 is a possible D gene (5 bases). The CDR3 sequence is 15 residues long. In germline, CDR1 is KGHSH, CDR2 LQKENI. Trimming took off 1 base at V and 4 bases at J, with 13 bases between the two ends. CDR3 in amino acids: CASSPLGGTSTEAFF. The CDR3 DNA reads as TGTGCCAGCTCACCACTTGGAGGGACCTCCACTGAAGCTTTCTTT.

This clonotype has at least ten counts. The V and J genes are TRBV28 and TRBJ2-1; 9 bases match TRBD1. V trimming: 10 bases; J trimming: 8 bases; junction bases outside the gene matches: 9. Germline V gene sequence: CDR1 MDHEN, CDR2 SYDVKM. The CDR3 is made up of 13 amino acids. The CDR3 reads CATRPRTGDEQFF. CDR3 DNA: TGTGCCACCCGGCCCCGGACAGGGGATGAGCAGTTCTTC.

CDR3 in amino acids: CASSQDPGAWQGAQGNSPLHF. The CDR3 bases are TGCGCCAGCAGCCAAGATCCCGGCGCCTGGCAGGGGGCGCAGGGAAATTCACCCCTCCACTTT. The chain carries TRBV4-1 and TRBJ1-6, with 8 bases lining up with TRBD1. V was clipped by 0 bases and J by 7 bases; unmatched bases: 20. The CDR3 is 21 residues long. Germline V lookup: CDR1 MGHRA, CDR2 YSYEKL.

This clonotype was counted only a few times. The chain employs TRBV4-3 and TRBJ2-5; D perhaps matches TRBD2 (6 bases). The CDR3 runs to 15 residues. The V end lost 0 bases, the J end lost 0 bases, and 8 bases lay between the germline ends. Germline loops: CDR1 LGHNA, CDR2 YSLEER. The CDR3 bases are TGCGCCAGCAGCCAAGATACGGGGGACCAAGAGACCCAGTACTTC. Translating gives CASSQDTGDQETQYF.

This clonotype was observed at least ten times. This chain uses TRBV11-2 with TRBJ2-1; D gene unclear. V was clipped by 5 bases and J by 5 bases, with 4 bases between them. CDR1 and CDR2 from the germline V gene are SGHAT and FQNNGV. The length of the CDR3 is 11 residues. As DNA, the CDR3 is TGTGCCAGCAGCGCACACAATGAGCAGTTCTTC. This codes for CASSAHNEQFF.

This clonotype was recorded at least ten times. The genes are TRBV11-1 and TRBJ2-7; weak D call: TRBD2 (7 bases). Between the trimmed V and J ends, which lost 8 bases and 6 bases, there was a span of 11 bases. The CDR3 has 11 amino acids. The germline V gene encodes CDR1 SGHAT and CDR2 FQDESV (reference sequence). CDR3 in amino acids: CASRRGGEQYF. CDR3 in DNA: TGTGCCAGCCGAAGGGGGGGCGAGCAGTACTTC.

This clonotype is categorized as medium-sized. V and J are TRBV28 and TRBJ2-5, with D perhaps being TRBD1 or TRBD2 (6 bases each). V was pared by 3 bases and J by 5 bases, with 16 bases between. The CDR3 runs 15 residues. Germline V gene data show CDR1 as MDHEN and CDR2 as SYDVKM. CDR3 sequence reads: CASSFLRGRRETQYF. In nucleotides, the CDR3 is TGTGCCAGCAGTTTCCTTCGGGGGCGCCGGGAGACCCAGTACTTC.

This clonotype is classed as medium-sized. The gene calls are TRBV19 and TRBJ2-1; TRBD2 matches 12 bases. V gave up 5 bases and J gave up 8 bases; unmatched junction bases: 7. This CDR3 comprises 15 residues. Looked up from germline, CDR1 is LNHDA and CDR2 is SQIVND (reference sequence). CDR3 loop: CASSDLAGGRHEQFF. In DNA, the CDR3 is TGTGCCAGTAGTGATCTAGCGGGGGGGCGTCATGAGCAGTTCTTC.